What follows are 3 T cell receptor beta chains derived from one specimen sequenced in a study of control samples from healthy donors and cancer patients. Profiling relied on immunoSEQ multiplex PCR, and the TCRdb table lists in-frame clones only, not all of them. The sample shows 160,000 or so clones, 93% of them seen only once. Specimen: blood. These TCRs come from a man in his fifties or sixties in good health.

The rearrangement uses TRBV4-1 and TRBJ2-7; 10 bases line up with TRBD1. CDR3 length: 16 amino acids. With 1 base clipped from V and 5 bases from J, the junction kept 8 bases outside the gene matches. Germline loops: CDR1 MGHRA, CDR2 YSYEKL. In DNA, the CDR3 is TGCGCCAGCAGCCAAGTTGGCACGGGACAGGGGAACGAGCAGTACTTC. Protein sequence: CASSQVGTGQGNEQYF.

This chain links TRBV28 with TRBJ2-1, with a weak D call TRBD1 (5 bases). Germline V gene data show CDR1 as MDHEN and CDR2 as SYDVKM. V shed 2 bases and J shed 3 bases, with 11 bases lying between them. The CDR3 sequence is 15 residues long. The CDR3 DNA is TGTGCCAGCAGTTTAGTGCAGGGTTACTACAATGAGCAGTTCTTC. Translated: CASSLVQGYYNEQFF.

This rearrangement joins TRBV5-1 to TRBJ2-7; TRBD2 might be the D (6 bases). V was trimmed by 3 bases and J by 7 bases, leaving 14 bases between them. Germline CDR1 is SGHRS and CDR2 is YFSETQ. CDR3 length equals 13 residues. CDR3 amino acids: CASSSQSRGEQYF. The CDR3 DNA is TGCGCCAGCAGCTCACAATCTCGGGGGGAGCAGTACTTC.